This TCR beta chain was identified in a study of cytomegalovirus exposure and HLA in healthy donors. Notes on the study in general: 87-base-pair reads could not separate some V segments, including TRBV6-2 and TRBV6-3.

The PCR contained 60 Vbeta and 13 Jbeta primers. Using immunoSEQ multiplex PCR, the repertoire was profiled, and TCRdb retains in-frame clones only, with some absent. The sample carries about 170,000 clones, around 78% recorded once. Points on this clone: Its matching antigen is unknown.

The length of the CDR3 is 15 residues. V lost 3 bases, J lost 6 bases, and 7 bases stayed unmatched. From germline, CDR1 is SGHRS and CDR2 YFSETQ. Sequenced: PBMCs. The V call is TRBV5-1, the J call TRBJ2-1; 9 bases map to TRBD2. This TCR was recovered from a woman in her 30s in good health and CMV-seropositive. CDR3 bases: TGCGCCAGCAGCTGGTTACAGACTAGCGGCAATGAGCAGTTCTTC. Its protein product is CASSWLQTSGNEQFF.